This TCR beta chain stems from a study of T cell clonality in common variable immunodeficiency. Control and CVID samples contributed equal amounts of genomic DNA. The repertoire was sequenced with immunoSEQ multiplex PCR; TCRdb's copy has only in-frame clones and lacks some. The sample has approximately 40,000 clones, none seen only once; the top ten hold about 9.9%. There are many counts of this clone. With the read ending 3 residues before the CDR3 end, the germline J gene is used to fill in that end. The germline CDR1 and CDR2 sequences are SGDLS and YYNGEE. Trimming at V came to 3 bases and at J to 6 bases, leaving 10 bases not matched to a gene. The CDR3 sequence is 15 residues long.

The source of this sequence is a person between 18 and 69 years old in good health. The gene calls are TRBV9 and TRBJ2-7, with 9 nucleotides matching TRBD1. Specimen: peripheral blood mononuclear cells. The part of the CDR3 DNA that was read is TGTGCCAGCAGCGGGGACAGGGTAGGTGATTCCGAG. Translation gives CASSGDRVGDSE. The whole CDR3 is CASSGDRVGDSEQYF.